The sequence of this TCR beta chain was determined in a study of control samples from healthy donors and cancer patients (dated by TCRdb to about 2020). Library creation used the immunoSEQ multiplex PCR assay. The clones in this table, taken by TCRdb from immuneACCESS, are in-frame only. Not every clone is retained; where verified, under half of the shortfall comes from an unresolved V gene, and the cause of the rest is unknown. The sample includes approximately 35,000 clones, with about 94% observed a single time. The top ten clones comprise around 1.8% of the sample. Comment on this clone: The antigen this receptor binds is unknown. Base qualities are not recorded, but no much larger clone differs from it by a single base.

V lost 1 base and J lost 0 bases; the stretch between them is 9 bases long. CDR1 SEHNR and CDR2 FQNEAQ were looked up in the germline V gene (reference sequence). The CDR3, from cysteine to phenylalanine, totals 16 residues. CDR3 DNA only is kept here, 48 bases in frame from base 1. The sample consisted of PBMCs. The sequence was collected from a middle-aged man with colorectal cancer. The chain uses TRBV7-9 and TRBJ1-4; TRBD1 is perhaps the D gene, given 5 matching bases. CDR3 loop: CASSLVGGATNEKLFF. The DNA reads as follows: TGTGCCAGCAGCTTAGTTGGGGGTGCAACTAATGAAAAACTGTTTTTT.